The clone carrying this TCR beta chain was detected ten times or more. Its antigen is unidentified. V shed 3 bases and J shed 4 bases, with 7 bases lying between them. CDR1 is ENHRY, CDR2 SYGVKD, per germline. The CDR3 is 12 residues long. The sample is drawn from a study of shared clonotypes between healthy human individuals. Study-level information: Per donor, three plates held CD4 naive cells, three held CD4 memory, two held CD8 naive and one held CD8 memory.

The split of CD4+ cells yielded CD45RA+ naive and CD45RA-negative memory subsets. Tens of thousands of T cell genomes, or about 0.2 ug DNA, went into the sorted-subset replicate PCRs. Assay used: immunoSEQ multiplex PCR; TCRdb lists only in-frame clones, some missing. The sample has millions of clones, 85% to 95% seen once. Whole-study results and caveats: Generally, naive subsets came out with larger estimated richness than memory subsets.

The sample comprised naive CD4+ T cells sorted from blood. Stated subset: CD45RA+ positively selected. The receptor was isolated from a man aged 18 to 29 in good health. V is TRBV10-3 and J is TRBJ2-7; no firm D call. CDR3 loop: CAISDQAYEQYF. The CDR3, as DNA: TGTGCCATCAGTGACCAGGCGTACGAGCAGTACTTC.